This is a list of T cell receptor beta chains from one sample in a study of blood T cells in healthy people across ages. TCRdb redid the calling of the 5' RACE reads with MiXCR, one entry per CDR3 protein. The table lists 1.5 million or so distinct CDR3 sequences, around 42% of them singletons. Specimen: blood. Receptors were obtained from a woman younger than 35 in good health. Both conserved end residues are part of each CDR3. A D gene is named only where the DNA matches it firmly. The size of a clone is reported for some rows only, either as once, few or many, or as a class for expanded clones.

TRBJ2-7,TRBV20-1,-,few,TGCAGTGTCAAGGGCAGGGTATCCTACGAGCAGTACTTC,CSVKGRVSYEQYF
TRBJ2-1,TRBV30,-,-,TGTGCCTGGAGTGTAAGGGGCGGTAATGAGCAGTTCTTC,CAWSVRGGNEQFF
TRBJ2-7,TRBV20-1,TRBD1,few,TGCAGTGCTAAACCGGGACAGATATACTACGAGCAGTACTTC,CSAKPGQIYYEQYF
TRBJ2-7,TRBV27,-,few,TGTGCCAGCAGTTTGAGGGTGGGCAGACGGTTCTCCTACGAGCAGTACTTC,CASSLRVGRRFSYEQYF
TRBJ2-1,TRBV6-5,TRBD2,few,TGTGCCAGCAGTTTCTCCGGGACTAGCGGGAGGGGTTACAATGAGCAGTTCTTC,CASSFSGTSGRGYNEQFF
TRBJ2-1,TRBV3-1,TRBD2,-,TGTGCCAGCAGCCAAGCACTAGCGGTCTACGATGAGCAGTTCTTC,CASSQALAVYDEQFF
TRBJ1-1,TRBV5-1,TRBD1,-,TGCGCCAGCAGCGTTCAAGCAGGGGGGACTGAAGCTTTCTTT,CASSVQAGGTEAFF
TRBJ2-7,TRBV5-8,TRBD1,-,TGTGCCAGCAGCTACCCGGGGACAGGGAAAAGCGAGCAGTACTTC,CASSYPGTGKSEQYF
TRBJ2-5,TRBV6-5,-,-,TGTGCCAGCAGTTACTCTCCCGAAAGGCCACAAGAGACCCAGTACTTC,CASSYSPERPQETQYF
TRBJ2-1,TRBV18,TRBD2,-,TGTGCCAGCTTTACCGGACTAGCGGGAGGAAATGAGCAGTTCTTC,CASFTGLAGGNEQFF
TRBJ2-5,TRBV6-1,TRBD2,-,TGTGCCAGCACCTTACTAGCGGGGTCTCAAGCGACCCAGTACTTC,CASTLLAGSQATQYF
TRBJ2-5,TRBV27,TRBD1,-,TGTGCCAGCACTATCACAGGGGGCAGTGAAGAGACCCAGTACTTC,CASTITGGSEETQYF
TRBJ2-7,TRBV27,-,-,TGTGCCAGCAGCTGGGACGTTCGTTCCTACGAGCAGTACTTC,CASSWDVRSYEQYF
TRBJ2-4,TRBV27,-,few,TGTGCCAGCAGTCAGCGGGACAGGTTTGCCAAAAACATTCAGTACTTC,CASSQRDRFAKNIQYF